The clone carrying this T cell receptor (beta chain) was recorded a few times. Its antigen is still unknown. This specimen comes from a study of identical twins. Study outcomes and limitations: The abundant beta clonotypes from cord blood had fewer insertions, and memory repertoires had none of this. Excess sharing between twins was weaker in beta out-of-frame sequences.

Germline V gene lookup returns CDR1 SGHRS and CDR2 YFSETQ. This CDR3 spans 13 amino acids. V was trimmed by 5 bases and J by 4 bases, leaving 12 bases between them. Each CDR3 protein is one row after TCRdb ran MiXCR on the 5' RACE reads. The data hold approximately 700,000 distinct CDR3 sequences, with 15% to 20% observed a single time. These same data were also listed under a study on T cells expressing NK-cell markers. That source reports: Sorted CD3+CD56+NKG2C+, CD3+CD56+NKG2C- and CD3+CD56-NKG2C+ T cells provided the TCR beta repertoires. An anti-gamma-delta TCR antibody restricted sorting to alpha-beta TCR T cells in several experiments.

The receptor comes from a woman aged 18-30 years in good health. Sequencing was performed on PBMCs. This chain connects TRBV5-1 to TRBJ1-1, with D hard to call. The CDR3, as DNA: TGCGCCAGCAGGGTTCGAAGGGTCACTGAAGCTTTCTTT. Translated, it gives CASRVRRVTEAFF.